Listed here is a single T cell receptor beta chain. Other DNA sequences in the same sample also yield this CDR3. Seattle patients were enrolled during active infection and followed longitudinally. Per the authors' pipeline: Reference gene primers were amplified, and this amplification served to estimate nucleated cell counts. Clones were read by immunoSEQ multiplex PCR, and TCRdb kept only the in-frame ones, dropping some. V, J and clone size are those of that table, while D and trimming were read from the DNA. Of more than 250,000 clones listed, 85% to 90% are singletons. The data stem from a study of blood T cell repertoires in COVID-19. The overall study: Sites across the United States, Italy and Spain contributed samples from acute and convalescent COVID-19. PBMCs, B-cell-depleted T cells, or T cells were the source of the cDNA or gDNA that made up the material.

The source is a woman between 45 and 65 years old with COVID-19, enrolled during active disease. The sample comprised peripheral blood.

The CDR3, as DNA: TGTGCCAGCAGCTTGCCGGGGCAGCCCCAGCATTTT. As protein: CASSLPGQPQHF. The V gene is TRBV5-4, the J gene TRBJ1-5; no firm D call. Germline CDR1 is SGHNT and CDR2 is YYREEE (reference sequence). The germline V and J ends were trimmed by 1 base and 7 bases, with 6 bases remaining between them. The CDR3 is 12 residues long.